The following is a T cell receptor (beta chain) sequence with its context. Its antigen is as yet unknown. Germline CDR1 reads MNHEY; CDR2 reads SVGAGI. The CDR3 spans 14 residues. The V gene lost 5 bases and the J gene lost 5 bases, with 13 bases spanning the gap. With about ten days of culture completed, CD4+ T cells were isolated. This entry belongs to a study of vaccination effects on CD4 cells after COVID-19. Background on the study: Two-dose BNT162b2 or mRNA-1273 vaccination was given to participants. Study conclusions and caveats: Mainly new vaccine-induced clones made up the post-vaccine spike-reactive clones in convalescents.

TCRdb's table, derived via immunoSEQ multiplex PCR, lists solely in-frame clones and lacks some. Of tens of thousands of clones listed, 72% were seen once; the top ten hold under 30%. The chain recombines TRBV6-5 with TRBJ2-1; D is perhaps TRBD1 or TRBD2 (6 bases each). The receptor comes from a human donor who had a prior SARS-CoV-2 infection. Sequences were derived from CD4+ T cells from PBMCs cultured without peptide, sampled before COVID-19 vaccination. This CDR3 is CASSRWGAHNEQFF. As DNA, the CDR3 is TGTGCCAGCAGTCGCTGGGGGGCCCACAATGAGCAGTTCTTC.